One and the same sample provided the 9 T cell receptor beta chains below, sequenced in a study of CXCR3-negative and CXCR3-positive naive CD8 T cells. Researchers prepared the TRB cDNA libraries using 5' RACE with UMI labels. TCRdb re-called the 5' RACE reads and catalogs CDR3 proteins one per entry, DNA excluded. The sample holds 100,000 to 150,000 distinct CDR3 sequences. The sample was naive CXCR3- CD8+ T cells from blood. Subset defined: CD45RO-CCR7+CD27+CD95- naive CD8+ T cells lacking CXCR3 (TNR3-). These receptors came from a human donor in good health. Some clones in this sample may be carry-over from other donors' samples.

This chain links TRBV14 with TRBJ2-7; TCRdb proposes TRBD1, but this gene call is untestable without DNA. This CDR3 has 14 amino acids. Germline loops: CDR1 SGHDN, CDR2 FVKESK. CDR3: CASSQAGRGYEQYF.

The V and J genes are TRBV20-1 and TRBJ1-5. Germline CDR1 reads DFQATT; CDR2 reads SNEGSKA (reference sequence). This CDR3 comprises 15 residues. CDR3 amino acids: CSARTAGMGNQPQHF.

V is TRBV20-1 and J is TRBJ2-7; the D gene TCRdb calls, TRBD2, cannot be checked with no DNA. The germline CDR1 and CDR2 sequences are DFQATT and SNEGSKA (reference sequence). This CDR3 spans 15 amino acids. The CDR3 spells CSAKQAGLNSYEQYF.

V usage is TRBV9 and J usage is TRBJ2-1. The CDR3 length is 14 residues. Germline loops: CDR1 SGDLS, CDR2 YYNGEE. CDR3 protein: CASSFGLEYNEQFF. Based on the CDR3 plus reference TRBV9 and TRBJ2-1, the full variable domain is DSGVTQTPKHLITATGQRVTLRCSPRSGDLSVYWYQQSLDQGLQFLIQYYNGEERAKGNILERFSAQQFPDLHSELNLSSLELGDSALYFCASSFGLEYNEQFFGPGTRLTVL.

The chain has TRBV29-1 and TRBJ2-2. CDR3 size: 13 residues. The germline V gene encodes CDR1 SQVTM and CDR2 ANQGSEA. The CDR3 loop reads CSVEETGRGRLFF.

The chain has TRBV4-1 and TRBJ2-7. CDR3 length: 15 amino acids. Germline-derived CDR1 and CDR2 are MGHRA and YSYEKL. CDR3 region: CASSQITDLSYEQYF.

The gene calls are TRBV29-1 and TRBJ2-7. CDR3 length equals 11 residues. Looked up from germline, CDR1 is SQVTM and CDR2 is ANQGSEA. This chain's CDR3 is CSVERVGEQYF.

This chain uses TRBV20-1 with TRBJ2-1; the D call of TRBD2 rests on TCRdb alone, since no DNA is present to check it. This CDR3 spans 14 amino acids. The V gene's germline CDR1 is DFQATT and CDR2 SNEGSKA (reference sequence). CDR3 sequence reads: CSASSLAGKNEQFF.

V is TRBV9 and J is TRBJ2-5; TCRdb calls TRBD2, which cannot be checked without DNA. CDR1 is SGDLS, CDR2 YYNGEE, per germline. The CDR3 extends over 16 amino acids. The CDR3 spells CASSAGGVPGGETQYF. Looking up the rest from reference TRBV9 and TRBJ2-5 gives the full variable domain: DSGVTQTPKHLITATGQRVTLRCSPRSGDLSVYWYQQSLDQGLQFLIQYYNGEERAKGNILERFSAQQFPDLHSELNLSSLELGDSALYFCASSAGGVPGGETQYFGPGTRLLVL.